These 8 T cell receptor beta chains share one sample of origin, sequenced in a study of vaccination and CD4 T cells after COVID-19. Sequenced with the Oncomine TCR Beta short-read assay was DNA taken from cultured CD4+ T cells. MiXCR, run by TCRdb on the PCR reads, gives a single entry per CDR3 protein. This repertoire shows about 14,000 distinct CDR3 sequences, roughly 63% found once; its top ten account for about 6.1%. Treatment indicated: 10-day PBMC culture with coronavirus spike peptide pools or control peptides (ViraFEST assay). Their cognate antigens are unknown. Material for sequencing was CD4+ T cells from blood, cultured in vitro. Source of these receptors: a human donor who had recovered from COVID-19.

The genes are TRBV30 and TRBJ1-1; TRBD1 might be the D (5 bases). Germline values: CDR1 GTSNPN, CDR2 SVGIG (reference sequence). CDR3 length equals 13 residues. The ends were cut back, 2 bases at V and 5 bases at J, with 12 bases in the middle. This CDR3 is CAWSMGEGTEAFF. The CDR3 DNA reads TGTGCCTGGAGTATGGGGGAGGGGACTGAAGCTTTCTTT.

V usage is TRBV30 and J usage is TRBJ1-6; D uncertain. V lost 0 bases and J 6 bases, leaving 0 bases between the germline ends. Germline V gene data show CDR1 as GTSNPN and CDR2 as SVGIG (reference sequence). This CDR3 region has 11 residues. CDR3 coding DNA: TGTGCCTGGAGTGTTAATTCACCCCTCCACTTT. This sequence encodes CAWSVNSPLHF.

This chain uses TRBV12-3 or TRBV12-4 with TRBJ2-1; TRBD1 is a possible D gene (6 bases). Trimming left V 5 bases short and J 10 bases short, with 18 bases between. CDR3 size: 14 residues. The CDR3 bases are TGTGCCAGCAGTCCCCCGGAAGGGGGAAAGGAGCAGTTCTTC. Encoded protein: CASSPPEGGKEQFF.

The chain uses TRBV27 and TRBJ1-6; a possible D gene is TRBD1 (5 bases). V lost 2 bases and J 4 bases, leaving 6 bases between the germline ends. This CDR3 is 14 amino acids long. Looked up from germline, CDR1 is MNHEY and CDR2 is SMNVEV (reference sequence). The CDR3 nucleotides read TGTGCCAGCAGTTTAGGGACTTATAATTCACCCCTCCACTTT. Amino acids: CASSLGTYNSPLHF.

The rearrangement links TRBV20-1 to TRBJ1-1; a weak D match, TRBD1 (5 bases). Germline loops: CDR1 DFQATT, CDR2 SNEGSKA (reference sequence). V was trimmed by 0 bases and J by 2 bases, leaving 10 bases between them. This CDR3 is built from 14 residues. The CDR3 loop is CSARDPRDNTEAFF. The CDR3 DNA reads TGCAGTGCTAGAGATCCCAGGGATAACACTGAAGCTTTCTTT.

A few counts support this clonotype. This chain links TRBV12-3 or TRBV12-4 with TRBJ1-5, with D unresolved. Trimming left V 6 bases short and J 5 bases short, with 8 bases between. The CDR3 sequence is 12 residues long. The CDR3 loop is CASSNLDQPQHF. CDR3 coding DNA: TGTGCCAGCAGCAACCTCGATCAGCCCCAGCATTTT.

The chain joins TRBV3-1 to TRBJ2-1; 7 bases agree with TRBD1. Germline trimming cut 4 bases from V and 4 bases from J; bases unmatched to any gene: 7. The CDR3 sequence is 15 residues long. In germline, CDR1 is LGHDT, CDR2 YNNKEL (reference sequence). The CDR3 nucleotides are TGTGCCAGCAGCCCCGGACAGGAAGTATACAATGAGCAGTTCTTC. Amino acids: CASSPGQEVYNEQFF.

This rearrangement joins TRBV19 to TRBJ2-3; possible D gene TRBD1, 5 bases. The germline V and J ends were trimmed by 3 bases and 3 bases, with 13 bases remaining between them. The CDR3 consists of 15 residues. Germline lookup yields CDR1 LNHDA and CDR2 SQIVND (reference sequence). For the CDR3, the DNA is TGTGCCAGTAGTATGGCTACAGGATGGACAGATACGCAGTATTTT. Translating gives CASSMATGWTDTQYF.